These 21 T cell receptor beta chains were sequenced from one sample in a study of early T cells in non-severe SARS-CoV-2 infection. TCRdb reprocessed the 5' RACE reads via MiXCR and lists one record per CDR3 protein. The table lists over 20,000 distinct CDR3 sequences, about 5% of them singletons. The sequencing input was whole blood. These receptor sequences come from an adult who was a healthcare worker with PCR-confirmed SARS-CoV-2 infection or an uninfected control (not recorded which).

At least ten counts were recorded for this clonotype. The rearrangement joins TRBV20-1 to TRBJ2-1; possibly TRBD1 for D (6 bases). Per the germline V gene, CDR1 is DFQATT and CDR2 is SNEGSKA (reference sequence). V lost 5 bases and J lost 9, with 20 bases in between. The CDR3 length is 14 residues. CDR3 bases: TGCAGTGCTCGCCCCACAGGGATCCGAGGTGAGCAGTTCTTC. Its translation is CSARPTGIRGEQFF.

This clonotype was found a few times. The chain has TRBV20-1 and TRBJ1-4; 9 positions match TRBD1. The CDR3 is 14 residues long. J lost 8 bases, V lost 5 bases, and 9 bases had no gene match. Per germline, CDR1 DFQATT and CDR2 SNEGSKA (reference sequence). CDR3 protein: CSAAHRGPGEKLFF. The CDR3 coding sequence is TGCAGTGCTGCGCACAGGGGGCCGGGAGAAAAACTGTTTTTT.

This clonotype was seen at least ten times. The V call is TRBV11-2, the J call TRBJ2-1; D is perhaps TRBD2 (5 bases). The CDR3 consists of 15 residues. The germline V gene has CDR1 SGHAT and CDR2 FQNNGV. The V and J ends lost 3 bases and 0 bases respectively, with 9 bases between them. For the CDR3, the DNA is TGTGCCAGCAGCTTCTTGGGGAGCTCCTACAATGAGCAGTTCTTC. It codes for CASSFLGSSYNEQFF. Supplemented by reference TRBV11-2 and TRBJ2-1, the full variable domain reads EAGVAQSPRYKIIEKRQSVAFWCNPISGHATLYWYQQILGQGPKLLIQFQNNGVVDDSQLPKDRFSAERLKGVDSTLKIQPAKLEDSAVYLCASSFLGSSYNEQFFGPGTRLTVL.

The chain employs TRBV4-3 and TRBJ1-5, with TRBD1 matching over 7 bases. This CDR3 contains 14 residues. Germline V CDR1 and CDR2: LGHNA, YSLEER. The junction had 3 bases not matched to a gene; V was cut back by 1 base and J by 6 bases. The CDR3 sequence: CASSQVTGVQPQHF. CDR3 sequence (DNA): TGCGCCAGCAGCCAAGTCACAGGGGTTCAGCCCCAGCATTTT.

This clonotype was counted a few times. The chain combines TRBV4-1 with TRBJ2-2; tentatively, D is TRBD2 (5 bases). The length of the CDR3 is 16 residues. The ends were cut back, 0 bases at V and 5 bases at J, with 13 bases in the middle. Looked up from germline, CDR1 is MGHRA and CDR2 is YSYEKL. CDR3 protein: CASSQEGYRGTGELFF. In nucleotides, the CDR3 is TGCGCCAGCAGCCAAGAAGGTTATCGCGGGACCGGGGAGCTGTTTTTT.

There are many counts of this clonotype. This rearrangement joins TRBV27 to TRBJ2-5; D may match TRBD1 or TRBD2 (6 bases each). The CDR3 length is 14 residues. The V end was cut by 6 bases, the J end by 1 base, with 12 bases between. CDR1 is MNHEY and CDR2 is SMNVEV in the germline V gene (reference sequence). The CDR3 bases are TGTGCCAGCAGGCCGGGGGCTGCCCAAGAGACCCAGTACTTC. It codes for CASRPGAAQETQYF.

This clonotype was counted only a few times. The V call is TRBV7-8, the J call TRBJ2-1; 9 bases line up with TRBD2. J lost 7 bases, V lost 3 bases, and 4 bases had no gene match. CDR1 and CDR2 (germline): SGHVS, FQNEAQ. The CDR3 runs to 14 residues. This chain's CDR3 is CASSFGLATNEQFF. The CDR3 region has the DNA TGTGCCAGCAGCTTTGGACTAGCGACGAATGAGCAGTTCTTC.

By frequency in the sample, this clonotype is medium-sized (0.01 to 0.1%). The V and J genes are TRBV9 and TRBJ2-1; 11 bases fit TRBD2. Losses at the gene ends were 3 bases for V and 3 bases for J; bases not matched to a gene: 2. CDR1 and CDR2 (germline): SGDLS, YYNGEE. This CDR3 contains 15 residues. The CDR3 here is CASSATSGGYNEQFF. CDR3 nucleotides: TGTGCCAGCAGCGCAACTAGCGGGGGCTACAATGAGCAGTTCTTC.

This clonotype came up a few times. This rearrangement joins TRBV7-9 to TRBJ2-6, with D hard to call. Germline assignment: CDR1 SEHNR and CDR2 FQNEAQ (reference sequence). V was trimmed by 2 bases and J by 0 bases, leaving 8 bases between them. The CDR3 runs 16 residues. CDR3 nucleotide sequence: TGTGCCAGCAGCTTATTACGGGCCTCTGGGGCCAACGTCCTGACTTTC. This translates into CASSLLRASGANVLTF.

In this sample, this clonotype turned up many times. The rearrangement joins TRBV29-1 to TRBJ2-3; the match to TRBD2 covers 8 bases. Unmatched junction bases numbered 4, after V lost 2 bases and J lost 0 bases. The CDR3 extends over 15 amino acids. Germline V CDR1 and CDR2: SQVTM, ANQGSEA. For the CDR3, the DNA is TGCAGCGTTGAACCCCGGGGGGGCAGCACAGATACGCAGTATTTT. Its protein is CSVEPRGGSTDTQYF.

The V and J genes are TRBV10-3 and TRBJ2-7, with D possibly being TRBD1 (5 bases). V shed 3 bases and J shed 5 bases, with 23 bases lying between them. This CDR3 spans 17 amino acids. Looked up from germline, CDR1 is ENHRY and CDR2 is SYGVKD. The CDR3 loop is CAISDFGHNPKDNEQYF. The CDR3 DNA follows: TGTGCCATCAGTGACTTCGGACACAACCCGAAAGACAACGAGCAGTACTTC.

By frequency in the sample, this clonotype is medium-sized. V gene TRBV15 combines with J gene TRBJ2-6; maybe TRBD2 (5 bases). The CDR3 is 15 residues long. Germline V gene sequence: CDR1 LNHNV, CDR2 YYDKDF (reference sequence). V was trimmed by 5 bases and J by 0 bases, leaving 8 bases between them. DNA for the CDR3: TGTGCCACCAGCGACGGGGACTCTGGGGCCAACGTCCTGACTTTC. Encoded protein: CATSDGDSGANVLTF.

This clonotype was counted a few times. The chain uses TRBV7-2 and TRBJ2-7, with 7 bases that match TRBD1. This CDR3 region has 14 residues. CDR1 and CDR2 (germline): SGHTA, FQGNSA. V lost 5 bases, J lost 5 bases, and 9 bases stayed unmatched. Written as DNA, the CDR3 is TGTGCCAGCAGCGTAGAGGGGGCGCAGAACGAGCAGTACTTC. Protein: CASSVEGAQNEQYF.

In DNA form, the CDR3 reads TGTGCCAGCAGCCAAGATCGAGGTTTCAGCTACGAGCAGTACTTC. It codes for CASSQDRGFSYEQYF. The chain employs TRBV3-1 and TRBJ2-7, with D hard to call. The length of the CDR3 is 15 residues. Trimming cost V 0 bases and J 3 bases, with 12 bases left between them. Looked up from germline, CDR1 is LGHDT and CDR2 is YNNKEL (reference sequence).

This clonotype was recorded at least ten times. The chain combines TRBV11-2 with TRBJ1-1; D call uncertain. V lost 1 base, J lost 7 bases, and 7 bases lay in between. Germline CDR1 is SGHAT and CDR2 is FQNNGV. The CDR3 consists of 12 residues. CDR3 DNA sequence: TGTGCCAGCAGCTTAGGGAGGGTTGAAGCTTTCTTT. It yields the protein CASSLGRVEAFF.

At least ten counts were recorded for this clonotype. The chain carries TRBV11-2 and TRBJ1-1; the D is unclear. The germline V and J ends were trimmed by 2 bases and 2 bases, with 9 bases remaining between them. The CDR3 is made up of 14 amino acids. Germline values: CDR1 SGHAT, CDR2 FQNNGV. This chain's CDR3 is CASSLQQLNTEAFF. The CDR3 coding sequence is TGTGCCAGCAGCTTACAACAGTTAAACACTGAAGCTTTCTTT. The whole variable domain, remainder taken from reference TRBV11-2 and TRBJ1-1, is EAGVAQSPRYKIIEKRQSVAFWCNPISGHATLYWYQQILGQGPKLLIQFQNNGVVDDSQLPKDRFSAERLKGVDSTLKIQPAKLEDSAVYLCASSLQQLNTEAFFGQGTRLTVV.

This clonotype was counted only a few times. The V call is TRBV7-2, the J call TRBJ1-1; D gene uncertain. Trimming shortened V by 3 bases and J by 4 bases, and 15 bases separated the two germline ends. Germline V gene data show CDR1 as SGHTA and CDR2 as FQGNSA. The CDR3 is 15 amino acids. CDR3 amino acids: CASSFSQEMGTEAFF. CDR3 nucleotide sequence: TGTGCCAGCAGCTTTAGCCAGGAAATGGGCACTGAAGCTTTCTTT.

This clonotype was recorded many times. The chain couples TRBV4-3 to TRBJ1-2, with 7 bases fitting TRBD1. The CDR3 sequence is 15 residues long. V trimming: 0 bases; J trimming: 4 bases; junction bases outside the gene matches: 5. The V gene's germline CDR1 is LGHNA and CDR2 YSLEER. CDR3 loop: CASSQDTGAGYGYTF. The CDR3 region has the DNA TGCGCCAGCAGCCAAGATACAGGGGCTGGCTATGGCTACACCTTC.

This clonotype was detected ten times or more. The rearrangement joins TRBV3-1 to TRBJ2-7; the match to TRBD1 covers 7 bases. CDR3 length equals 14 residues. Trimming removed 0 bases from V and 9 bases from J; junction bases left unmatched: 8. Germline V gene sequence: CDR1 LGHDT, CDR2 YNNKEL (reference sequence). The CDR3 coding sequence is TGTGCCAGCAGCCAAGACACAGGGGTTGGTGGGCAGTACTTC. Its translation is CASSQDTGVGGQYF.

The rearrangement links TRBV7-2 to TRBJ1-6; D uncertain. The CDR3 totals 13 residues. In germline, CDR1 is SGHTA, CDR2 FQGNSA. The V end lost 0 bases, the J end lost 7 bases, and 4 bases lay between the germline ends. The DNA for the CDR3 is TGTGCCAGCAGCTTAGCTGGAAATTCACCCCTCCACTTT. Protein product: CASSLAGNSPLHF.

Many counts were recorded for this clonotype. The chain employs TRBV4-1 and TRBJ2-7; D remains ambiguous. V lost 3 bases to trimming and J lost 1 base, with 10 bases between them. This CDR3 is built from 14 residues. Germline V lookup: CDR1 MGHRA, CDR2 YSYEKL. The CDR3 is CASSHPIGSYEQYF. The CDR3 DNA is TGCGCCAGCAGCCACCCGATAGGGTCCTACGAGCAGTACTTC.